This T cell receptor beta chain was found in a study of T cell repertoires in cytomegalovirus infection. Study information: Based on public TCR beta signatures, there were indications of CMV infection and of a matching HLA type. Study results and limitations: Clonotype analysis showed dominance of the ex vivo response by HLA-C-restricted CMV-specific TCR beta clonotypes.

V was clipped by 0 bases and J by 5 bases, with 10 bases between them. The CDR3 loop spans 14 amino acids. CDR1 MGHRA and CDR2 YSYEKL come from the germline V gene. Note on this clonotype: Its antigen is not known.

TCRdb re-called the reads through MiXCR, storing one row per CDR3 protein. The table records approximately 990,000 distinct CDR3 sequences, around a third of them present only once. Sample: cultured CD8+ T cells from PBMCs, taken from culture after CMV antigen stimulation. The chain combines TRBV4-1 with TRBJ1-1; D uncertain. The clonotype was recovered from a human donor in good health (CMV status not recorded). Some clones in this sample may be carry-over from other donors' samples. As DNA, the CDR3 is TGCGCCAGCAGCCAAGAGACGTTGGGAACTGAAGCTTTCTTT. As protein: CASSQETLGTEAFF.